A single sample gave rise to the 17 T cell receptor beta chains below, sequenced in a study of blood T cell repertoires in COVID-19 (dated by TCRdb to 2018 to 2021). The library was generated by the immunoSEQ multiplex PCR assay. TCRdb retrieved this table from immuneACCESS and kept in-frame rearrangements only. Not all clones are present; in checked studies, unresolved V genes account for under half, and no reason is known for the remainder. A total of 200,000 to 250,000 clones appear in this sample, around 81% of them only once. In total, the top ten clones hold 5.5% of the sample. The sequencing input was peripheral blood. These receptors were taken from a woman between 65 and 79 years old with acute or convalescent COVID-19.

The rearrangement uses TRBV9 and TRBJ1-2, with TRBD1 identical over 11 bases. V lost 4 bases and J lost 3; bases outside the gene matches: 11. Germline V gives CDR1 SGDLS, CDR2 YYNGEE. The CDR3 is made up of 17 amino acids. The CDR3 spells CASSKTIGQGAYYGYTF. The CDR3 DNA reads TGTGCCAGCAGCAAGACTATAGGACAGGGGGCCTACTATGGCTACACCTTC.

DNA for the CDR3: TGTGCCAGCAGCTTAAGCGGGAGTAACTACAATGAGCAGTTCTTC. Encoded protein: CASSLSGSNYNEQFF. The gene calls are TRBV7-3 and TRBJ2-1, with 7 bases aligning to TRBD2. This CDR3 spans 15 amino acids. Germline assignment: CDR1 SGHTA and CDR2 FQGTGA. The trim removed 1 base at V and 3 bases at J, leaving 3 bases unmatched.

The chain links TRBV5-1 to TRBJ2-6, with TRBD1 as a possible D gene (5 bases). Trimming left V 4 bases short and J 0 bases short, with 11 bases between. Germline-derived CDR1 and CDR2 are SGHRS and YFSETQ. This CDR3 spans 16 amino acids. Here the CDR3 DNA reads TGCGCCAGCAGCCCTCTTGGGGCCTCTGGGGCCAACGTCCTGACTTTC. Its protein product is CASSPLGASGANVLTF. Full variable domain (missing parts from reference TRBV5-1 and TRBJ2-6): KAGVTQTPRYLIKTRGQQVTLSCSPISGHRSVSWYQQTPGQGLQFLFEYFSETQRNKGNFPGRFSGRQFSNSRSEMNVSTLELGDSALYLCASSPLGASGANVLTFGAGSRLTVL.

V usage is TRBV19 and J usage is TRBJ2-7, with 8 bases fitting TRBD2. CDR3 length equals 14 residues. Germline CDR1 reads LNHDA; CDR2 reads SQIVND (reference sequence). V lost 5 bases, J lost 6 bases, and 9 bases stayed unmatched. The CDR3 here is CASSRSGRVGEQYF. CDR3 DNA: TGTGCCAGTAGTCGAAGCGGGAGAGTGGGCGAGCAGTACTTC. The variable domain in full, completed from reference TRBV19 and TRBJ2-7, reads DGGITQSPKYLFRKEGQNVTLSCEQNLNHDAMYWYRQDPGQGLRLIYYSQIVNDFQKGDIAEGYSVSREKKESFPLTVTSAQKNPTAFYLCASSRSGRVGEQYFGPGTRLTVT.

This chain connects TRBV5-1 to TRBJ2-2; no clear D. V gave up 5 bases and J gave up 5 bases, with 7 bases separating them. Germline V gene sequence: CDR1 SGHRS, CDR2 YFSETQ. This CDR3 contains 12 residues. CDR3 sequence (DNA): TGCGCCAGCAGACCGAGTACCGGGGAGCTGTTTTTT. This gives the protein CASRPSTGELFF.

The chain has TRBV7-3 and TRBJ2-1, with TRBD2 matching over 8 bases. This CDR3 is built from 13 residues. CDR1 is SGHTA, CDR2 FQGTGA, per germline. Germline trimming cut 5 bases from V and 11 bases from J; bases unmatched to any gene: 8. CDR3 sequence reads: CASSHPTSVQQFF. CDR3 DNA: TGTGCCAGCAGCCACCCGACTAGCGTTCAGCAGTTCTTC.

This sequence joins TRBV2 and TRBJ1-4, with unresolved D. The CDR3 has 13 amino acids. Germline CDR1 reads SNHLY; CDR2 reads FYNNEI. V was shortened by 5 bases and J by 6 bases, with 10 bases between the two germline ends. In nucleotides, the CDR3 is TGTGCCAGCAGTAGAAGGGAGGATGAAAAACTGTTTTTT. Translation gives CASSRREDEKLFF. Full variable domain (missing parts from reference TRBV2 and TRBJ1-4): EPEVTQTPSHQVTQMGQEVILRCVPISNHLYFYWYRQILGQKVEFLVSFYNNEISEKSEIFDDQFSVERPDGSNFTLKIRSTKLEDSAMYFCASSRREDEKLFFGSGTQLSVL.

This rearrangement joins TRBV28 to TRBJ1-1; D might be TRBD1 (6 bases). Trimming removed 3 bases from V and 0 bases from J, with 11 bases in between. This CDR3 is built from 15 residues. Germline V gene data show CDR1 as MDHEN and CDR2 as SYDVKM. CDR3 region: CASSLLRTVNTEAFF. CDR3 DNA sequence: TGTGCCAGCAGTTTGCTTAGGACAGTGAACACTGAAGCTTTCTTT.

The chain couples TRBV15 to TRBJ1-5; TRBD1 is a possible D gene (5 bases). This CDR3 contains 13 residues. V lost 5 bases to trimming and J lost 16 bases, with 21 bases between them. CDR1 and CDR2 (germline): LNHNV, YYDKDF (reference sequence). CDR3 sequence reads: CATSLEPARTTHF. The CDR3 DNA reads TGTGCCACCAGCTTGGAACCGGCACGGACAACACATTTT.

The chain carries TRBV28 and TRBJ2-5; 7 bases agree with TRBD2. The ends lost 8 bases at V and 4 bases at J; junction bases unmatched: 13. The CDR3 spans 15 residues. Germline V gene sequence: CDR1 MDHEN, CDR2 SYDVKM. CDR3 DNA: TGTGCCAGCTTCCCCAGCGCGGGAGTGGTAGAGACCCAGTACTTC. This encodes CASFPSAGVVETQYF.

This sequence joins TRBV3-1 (or the pseudogene TRBV3-2) and TRBJ2-7; 10 bases align to TRBD2. V lost 4 bases to trimming and J lost 0 bases; unmatched junction nucleotides: 6. The CDR3 totals 16 residues. Germline V CDR1 and CDR2: LGHDT, YNNKEL (reference sequence). CDR3 sequence reads: CASSPIAGGLSYEQYF. The CDR3 DNA is TGTGCCAGCAGCCCCATAGCGGGAGGACTCTCCTACGAGCAGTACTTC.

The V call is TRBV4-1, the J call TRBJ2-3; tentatively, D is TRBD1 (6 bases). Between the trimmed V and J ends, which lost 3 bases and 4 bases, there was a span of 11 bases. The CDR3 is made up of 14 amino acids. From germline, CDR1 is MGHRA and CDR2 YSYEKL. CDR3: CASSQNRDPDTQYF. The DNA of the CDR3 is TGCGCCAGCAGCCAGAACAGGGACCCAGATACGCAGTATTTT.

The CDR3 sequence is CASSWALFNEQFF. For the CDR3, the DNA is TGTGCCAGCAGTTGGGCCCTTTTTAATGAGCAGTTCTTC. V gene TRBV12-3 or TRBV12-4 combines with J gene TRBJ2-1, with D uncertain. CDR3 length equals 13 residues. Trimming left V 4 bases short and J 7 bases short, with 11 bases between.

The chain links TRBV7-2 to TRBJ2-4; the match to TRBD1 covers 7 bases. The germline CDR1 and CDR2 sequences are SGHTA and FQGNSA. This CDR3 comprises 14 residues. The V segment lost 4 bases and the J segment 2 bases; nucleotides outside the gene matches: 2. CDR3 bases: TGTGCCAGCAGCTCAGGGGGTTCCAAAAACATTCAGTACTTC. The encoded protein is CASSSGGSKNIQYF.

As for this clone: The same CDR3 also results from other DNA sequences found in this sample. The J gene is TRBJ2-6, the V gene TRBV28, with a possible D match to TRBD2 (5 bases). V was pared by 2 bases and J by 0 bases, with 8 bases between. The CDR3 runs 16 residues. CDR1 and CDR2 (germline): MDHEN, SYDVKM. The CDR3 here is CASSLGGSSGANVLTF. In DNA form, the CDR3 reads TGTGCCAGCAGTTTAGGTGGGAGCTCTGGGGCCAACGTCCTGACTTTC.

The DNA for the CDR3 is TGTGCCAGCAGCCAAGTTGTCGGGAGAAAGGAGACCCAGTACTTC. Its protein product is CASSQVVGRKETQYF. V is TRBV3-1 (or the pseudogene TRBV3-2) and J is TRBJ2-5; D is perhaps TRBD2 (6 bases). This CDR3 has 15 amino acids. The germline gives CDR1 LGHDT, CDR2 YNNKEL (reference sequence). Between the trimmed V and J ends, which lost 1 base and 5 bases, there was a span of 14 bases.

As concerns this clone: The junction differs from germline at one of its ends, possibly a read error. Written as DNA, the CDR3 is TGTGCCAGTAGTTTAGACAAGCGGTCCTACAATGAGCAGTTCTTC. Its translation is CASSLDKRSYNEQFF. This sequence joins TRBV19 and TRBJ2-1; a weak D match, TRBD2 (5 bases). The CDR3 extends over 15 amino acids. Germline V lookup: CDR1 LNHDA, CDR2 SQIVND (reference sequence).